The rows below give T cell receptor beta chains drawn from one sample of a study of blood T cell repertoires in COVID-19. Some clones are missing from TCRdb's copy, which holds only in-frame ones; the method was immunoSEQ multiplex PCR. The data contain some 200,000 clones, roughly 76% of them singletons. The sample consisted of peripheral blood. The receptors stem from a woman of 80 years or more with COVID-19, enrolled during active disease. Both conserved end residues are part of each CDR3. A D gene is named only where the DNA matches it firmly. Where a row states a size, it is once, few, many or the class of an expanded clone; other rows omit it.

abundance,v_gene,d_gene,j_gene,len,CDR3nt,CDR3aa
NA,TRBV10-3,TRBD1,TRBJ1-1,15,TGTGCCATCAGTGGTGGACAGGGGTTGAACACTGAAGCTTTCTTT,CAISGGQGLNTEAFF
NA,TRBV11-3,NA,TRBJ1-2,16,TGTGCCAGCAGCTTAGGACAGCCGCTCTTTAACTATGGCTACACCTTC,CASSLGQPLFNYGYTF
NA,TRBV7-2,TRBD1,TRBJ1-2,14,TGTGCCAGCAGCTCAGGACAGGGTGGCTATGGCTACACCTTC,CASSSGQGGYGYTF
NA,TRBV2,NA,TRBJ1-2,15,TGTGCCAGCAGTGCCACGTCAAGAGCTAACTATGGCTACACCTTC,CASSATSRANYGYTF
NA,TRBV2,NA,TRBJ1-1,13,TGTGCCAGCAGTGCTGCCAGGCAGACTGAAGCTTTCTTT,CASSAARQTEAFF
NA,TRBV11-3,NA,TRBJ2-2,14,TGTGCCAGCAGCCCCCGACTGAACACCGGGGAGCTGTTTTTT,CASSPRLNTGELFF
NA,TRBV14,NA,TRBJ1-2,15,TGTGCCAGCAGCCGATCCGTCCCAACTATGAATGGCTACACCTTC,CASSRSVPTMNGYTF
NA,TRBV5-5,NA,TRBJ1-2,15,TGTGCCAGCAGCCCTGCTGGGGGGAGTAGCTATGGCTACACCTTC,CASSPAGGSSYGYTF
NA,TRBV19,TRBD1,TRBJ1-2,15,TGTGCCAGTACAAGGGACAGGACCTACTCCTATGGCTACACCTTC,CASTRDRTYSYGYTF
NA,TRBV5-6,TRBD2,TRBJ2-1,17,TGTGCCAGCAGACAAACGGGGGGTCACCTCAGGGATTGGGAGCAGTTCTTC,CASRQTGGHLRDWEQFF
NA,TRBV11-3,NA,TRBJ2-5,16,TGTGCCAGCAGCCGAGGCGACAGCCGGTACCAAGAGACCCAGTACTTC,CASSRGDSRYQETQYF
NA,TRBV7-9,NA,TRBJ1-4,14,TGTGCCAGCAGCTTAAGGGGGTCCGGTGAAAAACTGTTTTTT,CASSLRGSGEKLFF
NA,TRBV27,NA,TRBJ1-5,13,TGTGCCAGCAGGGGGCCTACCAATCAGCCCCAGCATTTT,CASRGPTNQPQHF
NA,TRBV13,TRBD1,TRBJ2-7,15,TGTGCCAGCAGCTCACAGGGGGCTCCTTCCTACGAGCAGTACTTC,CASSSQGAPSYEQYF
NA,TRBV7-2,NA,TRBJ2-1,13,TGTGCCAGCAGCTCGGACTGGAGAAATGAGCAGTTCTTC,CASSSDWRNEQFF
NA,TRBV4-1,TRBD1,TRBJ1-4,19,TGCGCCAGCAGCCAAGATCTGGGCAGGGGGCTCGAAAGAGATGAAAAACTGTTTTTT,CASSQDLGRGLERDEKLFF
NA,TRBV6-1,NA,TRBJ1-5,14,TGTGCCAGCAGTGATGGCCAGGGGACTCAGCCCCAGCATTTT,CASSDGQGTQPQHF
NA,TRBV4-2,NA,TRBJ2-6,15,TGTGCCAGCAGCCAAGAACTAGCTGGGGCCAACGTCCTGACTTTC,CASSQELAGANVLTF
NA,TRBV5-4,NA,TRBJ2-7,14,TGTGCCAGCAGCTCTGGGGGCGGACTTCGCGAGCAGTACTTC,CASSSGGGLREQYF
NA,TRBV12-3/TRBV12-4,NA,TRBJ1-1,12,TGTGCCAGTCAAGAACAGGGCTCCGAAGCTTTCTTT,CASQEQGSEAFF
once,TRBV20-1,NA,TRBJ2-5,13,TGCAGTGCTAGTCATACAGTTAAAGGGACCCAGTACTTC,CSASHTVKGTQYF
NA,TRBV7-2,TRBD1,TRBJ2-2,14,TGTGCCAGCAGCAGAGGACAGGGGGCCGGGGAGCTGTTTTTT,CASSRGQGAGELFF
NA,TRBV28,NA,TRBJ1-2,15,TGTGCCAGCAGTTTATGGGTTCCTGGCAACTATGGCTACACCTTC,CASSLWVPGNYGYTF
NA,TRBV6-4,TRBD1,TRBJ1-1,12,TGTGCCAGCAGGGGGGACAGCTCTGAAGCTTTCTTT,CASRGDSSEAFF
NA,TRBV9,TRBD1,TRBJ2-1,15,TGTGCCAGCAGCCCGAGACAGGGGGCCGTCTATGAGCAGTTCTTC,CASSPRQGAVYEQFF
NA,TRBV19,NA,TRBJ2-5,15,TGTGCCAGTAGTGTTCGCGGAGAGGGAGTAGAGACCCAGTACTTC,CASSVRGEGVETQYF
NA,TRBV27,NA,TRBJ1-2,16,TGTGCCAGCAGTTTATCGTCGGGGGAGACTAACTATGGCTACACCTTC,CASSLSSGETNYGYTF
NA,TRBV7-9,TRBD1,TRBJ2-3,18,TGTGCCAGCAGCTTACCCCTAAGGACAGGGAGGAAGACAGATACGCAGTATTTT,CASSLPLRTGRKTDTQYF
NA,TRBV6-5,NA,TRBJ1-2,13,TGTGCCAGCAGCCCAGGCACTAACTATGGCTACACCTTC,CASSPGTNYGYTF
NA,TRBV6-5,NA,TRBJ1-5,14,TGTGCCAGCAGTTTCACAGGGTTGAATCAGCCCCAGCATTTT,CASSFTGLNQPQHF
NA,TRBV7-2,NA,TRBJ2-7,15,TGTGCCAGCAGCTTAGGCGCGGGGGCCTCCTACGAGCAGTACTTC,CASSLGAGASYEQYF
NA,TRBV20-1,TRBD2,TRBJ2-4,15,TGCAGTGCTAGTCCTAGCGGGACCGCCAAAAACATTCAGTACTTC,CSASPSGTAKNIQYF
once,TRBV5-1,NA,TRBJ1-3,19,TGCGCCAGCATGGTCGACGGTAGTAGGACGGGAAACTCTGGAAACACCATATATTTT,CASMVDGSRTGNSGNTIYF
few,TRBV20-1,TRBD1,TRBJ2-1,14,TGCAGTGCTAGTGGGGACAGGGGTTACAATGAGCAGTTCTTC,CSASGDRGYNEQFF
NA,TRBV6-2/TRBV6-3,NA,TRBJ2-3,16,TGTGCCAGCAGCCCCATAGCGGCACCTAGCACAGATACGCAGTATTTT,CASSPIAAPSTDTQYF
NA,TRBV5-4,TRBD1,TRBJ2-1,19,TGTGCCAGCAGCTTGGTTGGCCGGAGAGGGACAGGGACCTACAATGAGCAGTTCTTC,CASSLVGRRGTGTYNEQFF
NA,TRBV6-1,NA,TRBJ2-2,13,TGTGCCAGCAGTGAAGCGAACTTCGGGGAGCTGTTTTTT,CASSEANFGELFF
NA,TRBV9,TRBD1,TRBJ1-2,17,TGTGCCAGCAGCGTAGGGGACAGGGGGCGGCGGAACTATGGCTACACCTTC,CASSVGDRGRRNYGYTF
few,TRBV19,TRBD1,TRBJ2-3,17,TGTGCCAGTAGTCTAGAATGGACAGGGGCCAGCACAGATACGCAGTATTTT,CASSLEWTGASTDTQYF
NA,TRBV5-1,NA,TRBJ1-3,15,TGCGCCAGCGGGGAACAGGCCAGCTCTGGAAACACCATATATTTT,CASGEQASSGNTIYF
few,TRBV18,NA,TRBJ1-5,16,TGTGCCAGCTCACAGTTAAGACAGGCCAACAATCAGCCCCAGCATTTT,CASSQLRQANNQPQHF
NA,TRBV5-1,NA,TRBJ1-2,12,TGCGCCAGCAGCGGCACCACCTATGGCTACACCTTC,CASSGTTYGYTF
NA,TRBV2,TRBD2,TRBJ2-7,14,TGTGCCAGCAGCCGACTAGCGGAGACCTACGAGCAGTACTTC,CASSRLAETYEQYF
NA,TRBV7-9,NA,TRBJ1-4,15,TGTGCCAGCAGCTTCAAGGGGGATGGTAATGAAAAACTGTTTTTT,CASSFKGDGNEKLFF
NA,TRBV15,TRBD2,TRBJ2-1,17,TGTGCCACCAGCAGAGAATTAGCGGGAGAGCGCTACAATGAGCAGTTCTTC,CATSRELAGERYNEQFF
NA,TRBV12-3/TRBV12-4,NA,TRBJ2-6,13,TGTGCCAGCCTACCCCCTGGGGCCAACGTCCTGACTTTC,CASLPPGANVLTF
NA,TRBV4-2,TRBD1,TRBJ1-2,14,TGTGCCAGCAGCCAAGAGGGGGACAGGGCTCGCTACACCTTC,CASSQEGDRARYTF